One and the same sample provided the 21 T cell receptor beta chains below, sequenced in a study of blood T cell repertoires in COVID-19. Measured with immunoSEQ multiplex PCR; TCRdb has only the in-frame clones, and not every one. The repertoire consists of about 71,000 clones, with about 88% occurring once and the leading ten covering 8.2%. The source material was peripheral blood. The receptors were sampled from a man aged 50-59 years with active COVID-19.

The rearrangement links TRBV6-5 to TRBJ2-7, with D possibly TRBD2 on 6 matching bases. Trimming removed 7 bases at V and 3 bases at J, with 16 bases between. Per germline, CDR1 MNHEY and CDR2 SVGAGI. The CDR3 is 14 amino acids. The CDR3 DNA is TGTGCCAGCACCTCTGGGGGACTGGACTACGAGCAGTACTTC. Amino acid sequence: CASTSGGLDYEQYF.

The chain uses TRBV6-5 and TRBJ2-1; no reliable D call. The CDR3 is 14 residues long. Trimming took off 8 bases at V and 4 bases at J, with 15 bases between the two ends. Germline lookup yields CDR1 MNHEY and CDR2 SVGAGI. CDR3 in DNA: TGTGCCAGCGCGTTGACTGGAAGATACAATGAGCAGTTCTTC. This codes for CASALTGRYNEQFF.

The CDR3 bases are TGTGCCAGCAGTTACGACTTCTCCGCCACTTACGAGCAGTACTTC. As protein: CASSYDFSATYEQYF. This chain links TRBV6-5 with TRBJ2-7; D gene unclear. This CDR3 has 15 residues. Germline loops: CDR1 MNHEY, CDR2 SVGAGI. V lost 2 bases to trimming and J lost 4 bases, with 15 bases between them.

The chain links TRBV9 to TRBJ2-3; D uncertain. V was trimmed by 1 base and J by 5 bases, leaving 11 bases between them. Germline assignment: CDR1 SGDLS and CDR2 YYNGEE. The CDR3 loop spans 14 amino acids. In nucleotides, the CDR3 is TGTGCCAGCAGCGTATCCTCATCGAGAGATACGCAGTATTTT. Its protein is CASSVSSSRDTQYF.

The chain links TRBV4-3 to TRBJ2-2, with D maybe TRBD2 (5 bases). V shed 1 base and J shed 1 base, with 10 bases lying between them. Per the germline V gene, CDR1 is LGHNA and CDR2 is YSLEER. The CDR3 runs 16 residues. In DNA, the CDR3 is TGCGCCAGCAGCCAAGGGACCGGGAAGAACACCGGGGAGCTGTTTTTT. Residues: CASSQGTGKNTGELFF.

This chain uses TRBV5-1 with TRBJ1-2; tentatively, D is TRBD1 (6 bases). The length of the CDR3 is 15 residues. The V gene's germline CDR1 is SGHRS and CDR2 YFSETQ. V lost 0 bases and J lost 4, with 13 bases in between. As DNA, the CDR3 is TGCGCCAGCAGCTTGGACAGGGCGCTAACCTATGGCTACACCTTC. Its protein product is CASSLDRALTYGYTF.

V is TRBV2 and J is TRBJ2-1, with D possibly matching TRBD1 (5 bases). CDR1 is SNHLY, CDR2 FYNNEI, per germline. V shed 9 bases and J shed 6 bases, with 12 bases lying between them. The CDR3 extends over 12 amino acids. Written as DNA, the CDR3 is TGTGCCAGTATAGGGGTAATCAATGAGCAGTTCTTC. It is translated as CASIGVINEQFF. Full variable domain (missing parts from reference TRBV2 and TRBJ2-1): EPEVTQTPSHQVTQMGQEVILRCVPISNHLYFYWYRQILGQKVEFLVSFYNNEISEKSEIFDDQFSVERPDGSNFTLKIRSTKLEDSAMYFCASIGVINEQFFGPGTRLTVL.

This sequence joins TRBV7-3 and TRBJ1-1; D is undetermined. The CDR3 is 13 residues long. Germline loops: CDR1 SGHTA, CDR2 FQGTGA. Trimming left V 4 bases short and J 0 bases short, with 6 bases between. The CDR3 spells CASSSRMNTEAFF. The CDR3 DNA follows: TGTGCCAGCAGCTCCCGTATGAACACTGAAGCTTTCTTT.

The V and J genes are TRBV19 and TRBJ1-1; no clear D gene. The length of the CDR3 is 14 residues. Between the trimmed V and J ends, which lost 7 bases and 2 bases, there was a span of 14 bases. Germline-derived CDR1 and CDR2 are LNHDA and SQIVND (reference sequence). CDR3 sequence (DNA): TGTGCCAGTACTGGGTGGGCGAGTAACACTGAAGCTTTCTTT. This translates into CASTGWASNTEAFF.

The chain employs TRBV5-5 and TRBJ2-5; D uncertain. This CDR3 spans 14 amino acids. The V end was cut by 1 base, the J end by 5 bases, with 12 bases between. The germline V gene encodes CDR1 SGHKS and CDR2 YYEKEE (reference sequence). CDR3: CASSLMQSTETQYF. The CDR3 DNA reads as TGTGCCAGCAGCTTGATGCAGTCCACGGAGACCCAGTACTTC. The entire variable domain, with the rest obtained from reference TRBV5-5 and TRBJ2-5, is as follows: DAGVTQSPTHLIKTRGQQVTLRCSPISGHKSVSWYQQVLGQGPQFIFQYYEKEERGRGNFPDRFSARQFPNYSSELNVNALLLGDSALYLCASSLMQSTETQYFGPGTRLLVL.

The rearrangement joins TRBV5-1 to TRBJ1-1; 9 nucleotides line up with TRBD1. Germline-derived CDR1 and CDR2 are SGHRS and YFSETQ. The V segment lost 3 bases and the J segment 6 bases; nucleotides outside the gene matches: 3. CDR3 length equals 13 residues. This CDR3 reads CASSSRQGAEAFF. In DNA form, the CDR3 reads TGCGCCAGCAGCTCGCGACAGGGGGCTGAAGCTTTCTTT.

The chain employs TRBV28 and TRBJ2-7; D remains unclear. V shed 6 bases and J shed 0 bases, with 9 bases lying between them. Germline-derived CDR1 and CDR2 are MDHEN and SYDVKM. The CDR3 length is 13 residues. The DNA of the CDR3 is TGTGCCAGCAGGGGCGACGACTCCTACGAGCAGTACTTC. It yields the protein CASRGDDSYEQYF.

Here the CDR3 reads CAWSGGGSTPQPQHF. The DNA of the CDR3 is TGTGCCTGGAGTGGAGGGGGATCCACCCCCCAGCCCCAGCATTTT. V usage is TRBV30 and J usage is TRBJ1-5; D is possibly TRBD1 (6 bases). The V gene lost 1 base and the J gene lost 7 bases, with 17 bases spanning the gap. Germline CDR1 and CDR2: GTSNPN and SVGIG (reference sequence). CDR3 length: 15 residues.

The chain links TRBV2 to TRBJ2-7; a weak D match, TRBD2 (6 bases). Germline CDR1 SNHLY, CDR2 FYNNEI. The CDR3 contains 15 residues. The V and J ends lost 3 bases and 5 bases respectively, with 17 bases between them. Written as DNA, the CDR3 is TGTGCCAGCAGTGATATCATGCAGGAGGGAGACGAGCAGTACTTC. Its translation: CASSDIMQEGDEQYF.

This clone is medium-sized within its sample. This chain uses TRBV7-2 with TRBJ1-1, with 11 bases aligning to TRBD1. Germline CDR1 reads SGHTA; CDR2 reads FQGNSA. This CDR3 contains 19 residues. The trim removed 5 bases at V and 0 bases at J, leaving 14 bases unmatched. In DNA form, the CDR3 reads TGTGCCAGCAGCCCTTTCTCTTGGGACAGGGGGGGCATGAACACTGAAGCTTTCTTT. This translates into CASSPFSWDRGGMNTEAFF.

V usage is TRBV7-3 and J usage is TRBJ2-7; 10 nucleotides match TRBD1. Trimming cost V 5 bases and J 6 bases; bases outside gene matches: 4. Germline V gene lookup returns CDR1 SGHTA and CDR2 FQGTGA. CDR3 length: 13 amino acids. The DNA of the CDR3 is TGTGCCAGCAGCCCCCGGGACAGGGGCGAGCAGTACTTC. Protein sequence: CASSPRDRGEQYF.

V gene TRBV7-3 combines with J gene TRBJ2-3; 12 bases fit TRBD2. In germline, CDR1 is SGHTA, CDR2 FQGTGA. The length of the CDR3 is 16 residues. The V gene end was trimmed by 2 bases and the J gene end by 7 bases; junction bases not matched to a gene: 7. The CDR3: CASSLGLAGGQNTQYF. The CDR3, as DNA: TGTGCCAGCAGCTTAGGGCTAGCGGGGGGGCAAAATACGCAGTATTTT.

The J gene is TRBJ2-1, the V gene TRBV6-5, with D maybe TRBD2 (6 bases). Germline values: CDR1 MNHEY, CDR2 SVGAGI. V was clipped by 2 bases and J by 6 bases, with 14 bases between them. The CDR3 length is 15 residues. CDR3 region: CASSYSGVGGNEQFF. CDR3 coding DNA: TGTGCCAGCAGTTACAGCGGAGTGGGAGGCAATGAGCAGTTCTTC.

This sequence joins TRBV13 and TRBJ1-1; D is undetermined. The V gene's germline CDR1 is PRHDT and CDR2 FYEKMQ (reference sequence). This CDR3 is 17 amino acids long. Trimming stripped 5 bases from V and 3 bases from J, with 22 bases between. DNA for the CDR3: TGTGCCAGCAGCCCCACGAGGAGAGGGTGGCGGGACACTGAAGCTTTCTTT. Translation gives CASSPTRRGWRDTEAFF.

The V and J genes are TRBV6-2 or TRBV6-3 and TRBJ2-5; 12 nucleotides line up with TRBD2. The CDR3 loop spans 16 amino acids. V shed 5 bases and J 1 base; nucleotides not matched to a gene: 5. From germline, CDR1 is MNHEY and CDR2 SVGEGT. The CDR3 coding sequence is TGTGCCAGCAGTACACTAGCGGGGGGCCGCCAAGAGACCCAGTACTTC. Translating gives CASSTLAGGRQETQYF.

The chain joins TRBV6-4 to TRBJ2-1; 7 nucleotides match TRBD2. The V gene end was trimmed by 5 bases and the J gene end by 11 bases; junction bases not matched to a gene: 6. The CDR3 sequence is 12 residues long. In germline, CDR1 is MRHNA, CDR2 SNTAGT. CDR3 DNA sequence: TGTGCCAGCAGTCCGGGGGGACGTAAGCAGTTCTTC. Protein product: CASSPGGRKQFF.